A single sample is the source of the 8 T cell receptor beta chains below, sequenced in a study of identical twins. TCRdb passed the 5' RACE reads through MiXCR, listing each CDR3 protein once. Here the sample spans some 900,000 distinct CDR3 sequences, about 12% being singletons. The same sample was also used in a study of yellow fever vaccine responses in identical twins.

Specimen: PBMCs. These TCRs come from a young woman in good health.

CDR3: CASSEDLRWSTDTQYF. Written as DNA, the CDR3 is TGTGCCAGCAGTGAAGACCTCCGGTGGAGCACAGATACGCAGTATTTT. The gene calls are TRBV6-1 and TRBJ2-3, with D uncertain. The germline V gene encodes CDR1 MNHNS and CDR2 SASEGT. Trimming shortened V by 1 base and J by 0 bases, and 11 bases separated the two germline ends. CDR3 length: 16 residues.

This clonotype appeared a few times. The chain is built from TRBV11-3 and TRBJ2-2; D remains unclear. The germline gives CDR1 SGHNT, CDR2 YENEEA. The CDR3 consists of 16 residues. V was trimmed by 3 bases and J by 1 base, leaving 12 bases between them. As DNA, the CDR3 is TGTGCCAGCAGCTTTCAGACATCCTTGAACACCGGGGAGCTGTTTTTT. As protein: CASSFQTSLNTGELFF.

This clonotype was seen a handful of times. The chain combines TRBV25-1 with TRBJ1-4; D not resolved. The CDR3 runs to 12 residues. Per germline, CDR1 MGHDK and CDR2 SYGVNS. V lost 6 bases, J lost 1 base, and 3 bases lay in between. CDR3 protein: CASSGTNEKLFF. CDR3 coding DNA: TGTGCCAGCAGCGGAACTAATGAAAAACTGTTTTTT. Full variable domain (remainder filled in from reference TRBV25-1 and TRBJ1-4): EADIYQTPRYLVIGTGKKITLECSQTMGHDKMYWYQQDPGMELHLIHYSYGVNSTEKGDLSSESTVSRIRTEHFPLTLESARPSHTSQYLCASSGTNEKLFFGSGTQLSVL.

This clonotype has a handful of counts. The rearrangement links TRBV3-1 to TRBJ1-2; no reliable D call. The ends were cut back, 4 bases at V and 5 bases at J, with 11 bases in the middle. The germline CDR1 and CDR2 sequences are LGHDT and YNNKEL (reference sequence). The CDR3 covers 13 residues. The CDR3 loop is CASSLPDGYGYTF. The CDR3 coding sequence is TGTGCCAGCAGCCTTCCGGACGGGTATGGCTACACCTTC.

In this sample, this clonotype turned up a few times. The chain employs TRBV20-1 and TRBJ1-5; 8 positions match TRBD1. Germline V gene sequence: CDR1 DFQATT, CDR2 SNEGSKA (reference sequence). V lost 5 bases and J lost 0; bases outside the gene matches: 9. This CDR3 has 16 amino acids. The CDR3 spells CSASIFDRGSNQPQHF. CDR3 nucleotides: TGCAGTGCTTCCATCTTCGACAGGGGTAGCAATCAGCCCCAGCATTTT.

The chain carries TRBV11-2 and TRBJ2-7, with D possibly TRBD2 on 5 matching bases. This CDR3 has 14 amino acids. The germline gives CDR1 SGHAT, CDR2 FQNNGV. Trimming removed 6 bases at V and 1 base at J, with 13 bases between. The CDR3, as DNA: TGTGCCAGCAGGGGTGGAGCGGAGTCCTACGAGCAGTACTTC. This sequence encodes CASRGGAESYEQYF. Combining the CDR3 with reference TRBV11-2 and TRBJ2-7 gives the whole variable domain EAGVAQSPRYKIIEKRQSVAFWCNPISGHATLYWYQQILGQGPKLLIQFQNNGVVDDSQLPKDRFSAERLKGVDSTLKIQPAKLEDSAVYLCASRGGAESYEQYFGPGTRLTVT.

This chain uses TRBV15 with TRBJ2-5, with TRBD1 identical over 9 bases. This CDR3 is 15 amino acids long. Trimming cost V 7 bases and J 5 bases; bases outside gene matches: 11. Germline CDR1 LNHNV, CDR2 YYDKDF (reference sequence). CDR3 residues: CATNLQQGASETQYF. The DNA of the CDR3 is TGTGCCACCAACCTACAACAGGGGGCTTCGGAGACCCAGTACTTC.

This clonotype was seen at least ten times. The V gene is TRBV13, the J gene TRBJ2-1, with TRBD2 matching over 7 bases. J was trimmed by 0 bases and V by 5 bases; bases with no gene match: 4. Per the germline V gene, CDR1 is PRHDT and CDR2 is FYEKMQ (reference sequence). This CDR3 region has 15 residues. CDR3 in amino acids: CASSGRTSSYNEQFF. CDR3 nucleotides: TGTGCCAGCAGCGGAAGGACTAGCTCCTACAATGAGCAGTTCTTC.